This is a list of T cell receptor beta chains from one sample in a study of T cells after somatic rescue of genetic block. Method: immunoSEQ multiplex PCR; TCRdb's copy keeps in-frame clones and lacks some. The table has approximately 15,000 clones, just over 70% seen once. The sequencing sample was made of peripheral blood mononuclear cells (PBMCs). The source of these receptors is a man aged 18 to 30. CDR3s include the opening cysteine and the closing phenylalanine or tryptophan. Fields, in order: V gene, clone size, J gene, D gene, CDR3 DNA, CDR3 protein. D genes are given only for firm matches. Size tells how often a clone was seen (once, few, many) or the class of an expanded clone, and some rows leave it out.

V gene: TRBV4-1; clone size: few; J gene: TRBJ2-1; D gene: TRBD2; CDR3 DNA: TGCGCCAGCAGCCCCCCAGAGGGCGGACTAGCGGGAACCGGAGGGATGCCCAATGAGCAGTTCTTC; CDR3 protein: CASSPPEGGLAGTGGMPNEQFF
V gene: TRBV7-2; clone size: -; J gene: TRBJ2-7; D gene: TRBD2; CDR3 DNA: TGTGCCAGCAGCACCACGACTAGCGGGAAGCTTTACGAGCAGTACTTC; CDR3 protein: CASSTTTSGKLYEQYF
V gene: TRBV6-1; clone size: medium-sized; J gene: TRBJ2-7; D gene: -; CDR3 DNA: TGTGCCAGCAGTGACCATAGCAGTCCGGGCGAGCAGTACTTC; CDR3 protein: CASSDHSSPGEQYF
V gene: TRBV28; clone size: -; J gene: TRBJ2-7; D gene: -; CDR3 DNA: TGTGCCAGCAGTTTATTGAGCGGCAGACCTAGCGCCTACGAGCAGTACTTC; CDR3 protein: CASSLLSGRPSAYEQYF
V gene: TRBV7-2; clone size: -; J gene: TRBJ1-1; D gene: -; CDR3 DNA: TGTGCCAGCAGCTGGGGGACGGGGAACACTGAAGCTTTCTTT; CDR3 protein: CASSWGTGNTEAFF
V gene: TRBV19; clone size: -; J gene: TRBJ2-7; D gene: TRBD2; CDR3 DNA: TGTGCCAGTAGTAGACGGACTAGCGGGGGGACCCCCCCCTCCTACGAGCAGTACTTC; CDR3 protein: CASSRRTSGGTPPSYEQYF
V gene: TRBV7-9; clone size: once; J gene: TRBJ2-5; D gene: -; CDR3 DNA: TGTGCCAGCAGCTTAGGGACTTCCCAAGAGACCCAGTACTTC; CDR3 protein: CASSLGTSQETQYF
V gene: TRBV11-2; clone size: -; J gene: TRBJ1-1; D gene: TRBD1; CDR3 DNA: TGTGCCAGCAGCTTAAACGGACAGGTTGTTGAAGCTTTCTTT; CDR3 protein: CASSLNGQVVEAFF
V gene: TRBV19; clone size: few; J gene: TRBJ1-5; D gene: TRBD1; CDR3 DNA: TGTGCCAGTACCGGACAGGCTGCTCAGCCCCAGCATTTT; CDR3 protein: CASTGQAAQPQHF
V gene: TRBV27; clone size: -; J gene: TRBJ1-4; D gene: -; CDR3 DNA: TGTGCCAGCACCCGAGGGGGAAGCGGTGAAAAACTGTTTTTT; CDR3 protein: CASTRGGSGEKLFF
V gene: TRBV30; clone size: -; J gene: TRBJ2-1; D gene: TRBD2; CDR3 DNA: TGTGCCTGGAGTACCGGGACTAGCCGCAATGAGCAGTTCTTC; CDR3 protein: CAWSTGTSRNEQFF
V gene: TRBV5-1; clone size: few; J gene: TRBJ1-1; D gene: -; CDR3 DNA: TGCGCCAGCAGCCGGGGGAGGGGCACTGAAGCTTTCTTT; CDR3 protein: CASSRGRGTEAFF
V gene: TRBV6-6; clone size: once; J gene: TRBJ1-1; D gene: -; CDR3 DNA: TGTGCCAGCTGGACATCTTCACTTGGGGTTTTCTTT; CDR3 protein: CASWTSSLGVFF
V gene: TRBV7-2; clone size: -; J gene: TRBJ2-7; D gene: TRBD2; CDR3 DNA: TGTGCCAGCAGCTTAGTAGTGGGGACTAGCTACGAGCAGTACTTC; CDR3 protein: CASSLVVGTSYEQYF
V gene: TRBV28; clone size: -; J gene: TRBJ2-7; D gene: TRBD2; CDR3 DNA: TGTGCCAGCAGCTCTCTTGGACTAGCGAACGAGCAGTACTTC; CDR3 protein: CASSSLGLANEQYF
V gene: TRBV25-1; clone size: few; J gene: TRBJ1-1; D gene: -; CDR3 DNA: TGTGCCAGCAGTGTAGGAGCTTTCTTT; CDR3 protein: CASSVGAFF
V gene: TRBV28; clone size: -; J gene: TRBJ2-7; D gene: -; CDR3 DNA: TGTGCCAGCAGTTTACCTGGAGGCATTACCTACGAGCAGTACTTC; CDR3 protein: CASSLPGGITYEQYF
V gene: TRBV5-1; clone size: -; J gene: TRBJ2-2; D gene: TRBD1; CDR3 DNA: TGCGCCAGCAGCGCCGCAGGGGGCACCGGGGAGCTGTTTTTT; CDR3 protein: CASSAAGGTGELFF
V gene: TRBV11-3; clone size: -; J gene: TRBJ2-2; D gene: -; CDR3 DNA: TGTGCCAGCAGCCCTCCCTGGGTAGGGACGAACACCGGGGAGCTGTTTTTT; CDR3 protein: CASSPPWVGTNTGELFF